Presented here are 10 T cell receptor beta chains from one specimen sequenced in a study of cytomegalovirus exposure and HLA in healthy donors. The PCR had 60 Vbeta and 13 Jbeta primers. The repertoire was sequenced with immunoSEQ multiplex PCR; TCRdb's copy has only in-frame clones and lacks some. The table records over 150,000 clones, around 75% of them present only once. Sequencing was carried out using PBMCs. These receptor sequences come from a male donor in good health and CMV-seronegative.

The V gene is TRBV27, the J gene TRBJ2-7; D might be TRBD1 (6 bases). The CDR3 is 13 residues long. The germline V and J ends were trimmed by 3 bases and 5 bases, with 11 bases remaining between them. Germline V CDR1 and CDR2: MNHEY, SMNVEV (reference sequence). CDR3 coding DNA: TGTGCCAGCAGTTTCCCACAGGGTAACGAGCAGTACTTC. Translated, it gives CASSFPQGNEQYF.

V and J are TRBV11-2 and TRBJ2-1, with 14 bases lining up with TRBD2. In germline, CDR1 is SGHAT, CDR2 FQNNGV. Unmatched junction bases numbered 7, after V lost 0 bases and J lost 12 bases. The CDR3 sequence is 16 residues long. The CDR3 region has the DNA TGTGCCAGCAGCTTAGATCTGACTAGCGGGAGGGCCGGGCAGTTCTTC. Amino acids: CASSLDLTSGRAGQFF.

The J gene is TRBJ1-2, the V gene TRBV5-4, with D tentatively TRBD1 (6 bases). The CDR3 spans 15 residues. Trimming took 3 bases from V and 4 from J, leaving 16 bases between them. Germline V gene lookup returns CDR1 SGHNT and CDR2 YYREEE (reference sequence). CDR3 protein: CASSSPTTGRYGYTF. The CDR3 DNA follows: TGTGCCAGCAGCTCCCCAACCACAGGGCGCTATGGCTACACCTTC.

The rearrangement joins TRBV2 to TRBJ1-5, with TRBD1 matching over 8 bases. There are 16 residues in the CDR3. Germline CDR1 reads SNHLY; CDR2 reads FYNNEI. V was pared by 4 bases and J by 3 bases, with 8 bases of the junction left unmatched. The CDR3 sequence is CASSVQGTGNNQPQHF. The CDR3 nucleotides read TGTGCCAGCAGTGTGCAGGGGACAGGAAACAATCAGCCCCAGCATTTT.

The chain links TRBV21-1 to TRBJ2-1; the D call TRBD2 from the table was never checked on the DNA. TRBV21-1 is a listed pseudogene. This CDR3 is built from 16 residues. The chain's CDR3 is CASSKRSLAVYNEQFF. DNA of the CDR3: TGTGCCAGCAGCAAAAGGTCCCTAGCAGTATACAATGAGCAGTTCTTC.

The chain is built from TRBV9 and TRBJ2-1; D gene ambiguous. The CDR3 has 11 amino acids. V was pared by 2 bases and J by 9 bases, with 6 bases between. Germline CDR1 is SGDLS and CDR2 is YYNGEE. The CDR3 nucleotides are TGTGCCAGCAGCGTGAGGAGTGAGCAGTTCTTC. Protein product: CASSVRSEQFF.

The chain is built from TRBV12-5 and TRBJ1-4; 9 bases match TRBD1. In germline, CDR1 is LGHNT, CDR2 FRNRAP. V was clipped by 3 bases and J by 7 bases; unmatched bases: 3. The CDR3 consists of 14 residues. This CDR3 reads CASGLGQGSEKLFF. In nucleotides, the CDR3 is TGTGCTAGTGGTTTAGGACAGGGGAGTGAAAAACTGTTTTTT.

Here the CDR3 reads CASSSDRGGGQPQHF. The CDR3 bases are TGTGCCAGCAGTTCGGACAGGGGAGGAGGTCAGCCCCAGCATTTT. This chain uses TRBV6-5 with TRBJ1-5, with 9 bases matching TRBD1. The V and J ends lost 4 bases and 6 bases, in that order; junction bases with no gene match: 7. CDR1 is MNHEY, CDR2 SVGAGI, per germline. This CDR3 contains 15 residues.

J is TRBJ1-6 and V is TRBV27; D call uncertain. The CDR3 runs 13 residues. V was cut by 3 bases and J by 5 bases, with 5 bases left in between. CDR1 is MNHEY and CDR2 is SMNVEV in the germline V gene (reference sequence). CDR3: CASSFPHNSPLHF. Written as DNA, the CDR3 is TGTGCCAGCAGTTTCCCTCATAATTCACCCCTCCACTTT.

The chain is built from TRBV6-5 and TRBJ1-2; tentatively, D is TRBD1 (6 bases). V lost 2 bases, J lost 7 bases, and 8 bases lay in between. The V gene's germline CDR1 is MNHEY and CDR2 SVGAGI. The CDR3 loop spans 12 amino acids. The CDR3: CASSYTGFGYTF. In DNA, the CDR3 is TGTGCCAGCAGTTACACAGGGTTTGGCTACACCTTC.